This T cell receptor (beta chain) was documented in a study of shared T cell receptors in the human thymus. Sequenced by immunoSEQ multiplex PCR; TCRdb stores in-frame clones only, minus some. The sample lists hundreds of thousands of clones; 70% to 80% were seen once. Germline V CDR1 and CDR2: SGHRS, YFSETQ. Trimming took 4 bases from V and 6 from J; bases not matched to a gene: 15. This CDR3 has 18 residues. This clone came up once. Separately, the same data were catalogued under a study of human thymus T cells. That publication notes: Corrective cardiac surgery supplied the resected thymus tissue. Related studies found that unrelated individuals share highly overlapping thymic repertoires.

The rearrangement links TRBV5-1 to TRBJ2-3; 12 bases agree with TRBD2. This TCR derives from a boy under three years old with a congenital heart defect. The sequencing input was thymocytes. CDR3 in amino acids: CASSRGDGLAGSEDTQYF. The CDR3 nucleotides are TGCGCCAGCAGCCGGGGGGATGGACTAGCGGGAAGTGAGGATACGCAGTATTTT.